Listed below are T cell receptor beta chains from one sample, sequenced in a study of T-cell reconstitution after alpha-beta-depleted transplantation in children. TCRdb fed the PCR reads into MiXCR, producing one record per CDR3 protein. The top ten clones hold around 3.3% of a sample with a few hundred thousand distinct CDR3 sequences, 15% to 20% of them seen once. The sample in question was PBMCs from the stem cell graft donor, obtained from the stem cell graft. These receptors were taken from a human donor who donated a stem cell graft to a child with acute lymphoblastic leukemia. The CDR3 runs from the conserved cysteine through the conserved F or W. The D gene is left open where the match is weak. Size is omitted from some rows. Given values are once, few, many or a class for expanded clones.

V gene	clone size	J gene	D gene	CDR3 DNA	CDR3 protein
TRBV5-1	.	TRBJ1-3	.	TGCGCCAGCAGCTTGGTAGGCCAGACAACTGGAAACACCATATATTTT	CASSLVGQTTGNTIYF
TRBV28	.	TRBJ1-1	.	TGTGCCAGCAGTCTCCCGGGGGGCGGGACTGAAGCTTTCTTT	CASSLPGGGTEAFF
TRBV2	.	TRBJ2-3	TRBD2	TGTGCCAGCAGCACAGCGGGAGTGAGCACAGATACGCAGTATTTT	CASSTAGVSTDTQYF
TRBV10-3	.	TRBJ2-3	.	TGTGCCGCCCAAATGCGGGACAGCGGATTGGACACAGATACGCAGTATTTT	CAAQMRDSGLDTDTQYF
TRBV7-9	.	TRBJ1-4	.	TGTGCCAGCAGCTCCATACAGGGTGGTGAAAAACTGTTTTTT	CASSSIQGGEKLFF
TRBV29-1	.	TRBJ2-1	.	TGCAGCGTTGTACCAGCGGGCCTTTCCTACAATGAGCAGTTCTTC	CSVVPAGLSYNEQFF
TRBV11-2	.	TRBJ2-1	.	TGTGCCAGCAGCTTATGGAGTAGCGGAGCAAATGAGCAGTTCTTC	CASSLWSSGANEQFF
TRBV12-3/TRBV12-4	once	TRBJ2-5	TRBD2	TGTGCCAGCAGCCCCCGGGGGGGCGAAGAGACCCAGTACTTC	CASSPRGGEETQYF
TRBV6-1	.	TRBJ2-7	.	TGTGCCACCAGAGGTTACCTGACCTCCTACGAGCAGTACTTC	CATRGYLTSYEQYF
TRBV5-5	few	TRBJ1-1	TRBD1	TGTGCCAGCAGCTTCGGGACAGGGAGCACTGAAGCTTTCTTT	CASSFGTGSTEAFF
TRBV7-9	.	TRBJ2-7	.	TGTGCCAGCAGCCCCGCCCTGGTAATGGGGCCTAACTACGAGCAGTACTTC	CASSPALVMGPNYEQYF
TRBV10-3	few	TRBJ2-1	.	TGTGCCATCAGTGAGTCGCAGACCATCAATGAGCAGTTCTTC	CAISESQTINEQFF
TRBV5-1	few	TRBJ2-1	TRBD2	TGCGCCAGCAGCTTTGGACTAGTCTCCTACAATGAGCAGTTCTTC	CASSFGLVSYNEQFF
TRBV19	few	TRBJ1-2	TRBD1	TGTGCCAGTAGTGATCTTGCCGGGACAGGGAACTATGGCTACACCTTC	CASSDLAGTGNYGYTF
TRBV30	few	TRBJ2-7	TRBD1	TGTGCCTGGGCCGGGACAGTTTTTGCCTACGAGCAGTACTTC	CAWAGTVFAYEQYF
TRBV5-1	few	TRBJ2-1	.	TGCGCCAGCGCCTACACCGGGACGAATATGGGCGATGAGCAGTTCTTC	CASAYTGTNMGDEQFF
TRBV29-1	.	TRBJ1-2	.	TGCAGCGTTGATTGGGGGAATGGCTACACCTTC	CSVDWGNGYTF
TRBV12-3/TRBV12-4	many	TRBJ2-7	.	TGTGCCAGCAGGGGCTACGAGCAGTACTTC	CASRGYEQYF
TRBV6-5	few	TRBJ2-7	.	TGTGCCAGCAGTTACGGGTTGATTCAGGGAGGCTACGAGCAGTACTTC	CASSYGLIQGGYEQYF
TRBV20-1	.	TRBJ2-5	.	TGCAGTGCCGCGGGGCGAGGGGATGGGGCGGAGACCCAGTACTTC	CSAAGRGDGAETQYF
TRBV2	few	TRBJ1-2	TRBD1	TGTGCCAGCAATCAGCCCGGGACAGGGTCGATGACTAACTATGGCTACACCTTC	CASNQPGTGSMTNYGYTF
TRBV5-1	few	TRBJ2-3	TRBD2	TGCGCCAGCAGCTTGTCGCTAGCGGGGGACACAGATACGCAGTATTTT	CASSLSLAGDTDTQYF
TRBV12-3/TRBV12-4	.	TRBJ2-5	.	TGTGCCAGCAGTGAAGTCCTAGAGACCCAGTACTTC	CASSEVLETQYF
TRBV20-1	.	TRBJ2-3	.	TGCAGTGCTAGAGAAGGCGCAGGAGATACGCAGTATTTT	CSAREGAGDTQYF
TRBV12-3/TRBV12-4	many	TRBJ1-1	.	TGTGCCAGCAGTTTAGATGGGGATTGGAACACTGAAGCTTTCTTT	CASSLDGDWNTEAFF
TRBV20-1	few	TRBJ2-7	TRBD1	TGCAGTGCTGAGCCGGGACAGGCCTACGAGCAGTACTTC	CSAEPGQAYEQYF
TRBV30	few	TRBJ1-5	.	TGTGCCTGGAGTGCCCAGGCGGATCAGCCCCAGCATTTT	CAWSAQADQPQHF
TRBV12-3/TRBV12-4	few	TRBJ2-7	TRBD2	TGTGCCAGCAAGCGGGACCAGTGGGTGTACTTC	CASKRDQWVYF
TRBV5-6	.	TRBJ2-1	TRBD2	TGTGCCAGCAGCATTCTTCCAGCGGGAGAGGTGTTCTTC	CASSILPAGEVFF
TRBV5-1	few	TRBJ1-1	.	TGCGCCAGCAGCCTTGGATCGGGGGCAGGATTTGGCACTGAAGCTTTCTTT	CASSLGSGAGFGTEAFF
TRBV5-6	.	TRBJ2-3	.	TGTGCCAGCAGCGCCAATGATGGGGAAACGCAGTATTTT	CASSANDGETQYF
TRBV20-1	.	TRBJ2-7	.	TGCAGTGCTACCGGGCCCGGGACAAATCCATTAGTTGTCGTGTACGAGCAGTACTTC	CSATGPGTNPLVVVYEQYF
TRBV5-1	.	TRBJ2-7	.	TGCGCCAGCAGCGGCGAGGGTCTCGAGCAGTACTTC	CASSGEGLEQYF
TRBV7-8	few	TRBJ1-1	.	TGTGCCAGCAGCCCCGATGGAGTCGACACTGAAGCTTTCTTT	CASSPDGVDTEAFF
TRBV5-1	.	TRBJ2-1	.	TGCGCCAGCAGCCCAGGACGAAGCCGCTCCTACAATGAGCAGTTCTTC	CASSPGRSRSYNEQFF
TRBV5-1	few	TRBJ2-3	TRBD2	TGCGCCAGCAGCTTGCAACTAGCGAGCACAGATACGCAGTATTTT	CASSLQLASTDTQYF
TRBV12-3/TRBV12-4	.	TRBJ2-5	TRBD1	TGTGCCAGCAGTCAAACCGGGACAGGACTCCAAGAGACCCAGTACTTC	CASSQTGTGLQETQYF
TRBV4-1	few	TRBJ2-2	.	TGCGCCAGCGGGGGGAACCTCGGACCCGGGGAGCTGTTTTTT	CASGGNLGPGELFF
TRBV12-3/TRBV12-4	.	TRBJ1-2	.	TGTGCCAGCAGCATTCACCTCCATGGCTACACCTTC	CASSIHLHGYTF
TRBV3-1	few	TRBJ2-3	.	TGTGCCAGCCGTTATGGGGGAGATACGCAGTATTTT	CASRYGGDTQYF
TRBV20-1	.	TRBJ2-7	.	TGCAGTGCTTCCCCTTGGGACAAGGATCTCTACGAGCAGTACTTC	CSASPWDKDLYEQYF
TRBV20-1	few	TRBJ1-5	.	TGCAGTGCTAGAGCTAATAGTGGGGGGACGCAGCCCCAGCATTTT	CSARANSGGTQPQHF
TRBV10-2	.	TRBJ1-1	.	TGCGCCAGCAGTGATGGGGTGAGGGCCACTGAAGCTTTCTTT	CASSDGVRATEAFF
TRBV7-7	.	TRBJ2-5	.	TGTGCCAGCAGCTTAAGCCCTGAGGGGGAGACCCAGTACTTC	CASSLSPEGETQYF
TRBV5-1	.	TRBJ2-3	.	TGCGCCAGCAGCTTTTGGAGCACAGATACGCAGTATTTT	CASSFWSTDTQYF